The 10 T cell receptor beta chains below come from one sample, sequenced in a study of cytomegalovirus exposure and HLA in healthy donors. The PCR ran on 60 Vbeta and 13 Jbeta primers. The data were produced by immunoSEQ multiplex PCR, yet TCRdb's version contains in-frame clones alone and is incomplete. Of over 200,000 clones detected, almost 80% appear once; the ten largest clones hold about 3.8%. The specimen sequenced was PBMCs. The receptor set was obtained from a male donor in good health and CMV-seronegative.

In its sample, this clone was seen once. The chain joins TRBV27 to TRBJ2-1; no firm D call. Germline-derived CDR1 and CDR2 are MNHEY and SMNVEV (reference sequence). This CDR3 has 13 residues. V shed 8 bases and J shed 8 bases, with 16 bases lying between them. DNA of the CDR3: TGTGCCAGCGGCATTTGGGTGGGCGATGAGCAGTTCTTC. Its protein product is CASGIWVGDEQFF.

J is TRBJ2-3 and V is TRBV27; D perhaps matches TRBD2 (6 bases). Germline V gene sequence: CDR1 MNHEY, CDR2 SMNVEV (reference sequence). This CDR3 has 13 residues. V shed 8 bases and J shed 2 bases, with 11 bases lying between them. CDR3 region: CASGTPPTDTQYF. CDR3 nucleotide sequence: TGTGCCAGCGGGACTCCTCCCACAGATACGCAGTATTTT.

The genes are TRBV28 and TRBJ2-4, with TRBD1 matching over 7 bases. CDR3 size: 16 residues. J gave up 1 base and V 5 bases, and 8 bases lay outside the gene matches. Germline CDR1 MDHEN, CDR2 SYDVKM. The CDR3, as DNA: TGTGCCAGCAGTCGAGGGGGCGCGTGGGCCAAAAACATTCAGTACTTC. Translation gives CASSRGGAWAKNIQYF.

The rearrangement links TRBV6-1 to TRBJ1-2; D unresolved. The length of the CDR3 is 16 residues. Deletions cut 0 bases from V and 4 bases from J, with 15 bases between. Germline V gene sequence: CDR1 MNHNS, CDR2 SASEGT. The DNA for the CDR3 is TGTGCCAGCAGTGAAGCGCTTCATTCGGGGATCTATGGCTACACCTTC. It is translated as CASSEALHSGIYGYTF.

This clone has just a few counts. V is TRBV5-1 and J is TRBJ2-1; D not certain. CDR1 is SGHRS and CDR2 is YFSETQ in the germline V gene. Trimming removed 0 bases from V and 1 base from J, with 11 bases in between. The CDR3 loop spans 16 amino acids. The CDR3 DNA reads TGCGCCAGCAGCTTGGAGCAGGCATTTTCCTACAATGAGCAGTTCTTC. Translating gives CASSLEQAFSYNEQFF.

The chain links TRBV29-1 to TRBJ2-7; TRBD1 might be the D (6 bases). V was clipped by 3 bases and J by 4 bases, with 13 bases between them. Per the germline V gene, CDR1 is SQVTM and CDR2 is ANQGSEA. The CDR3 consists of 13 residues. The CDR3 coding sequence is TGCAGCGTTGAGGGGGCAGTAGGGTACGAGCAGTACTTC. Protein: CSVEGAVGYEQYF.

The genes are TRBV19 and TRBJ2-1; 12 nucleotides agree with TRBD2. Trimming took 3 bases from V and 0 from J; bases not matched to a gene: 15. The CDR3 runs 21 residues. From germline, CDR1 is LNHDA and CDR2 SQIVND (reference sequence). In DNA, the CDR3 is TGTGCCAGTAGTATGGAGGGAACGGGACTAGCGGGCCGGAGCTCCTACAATGAGCAGTTCTTC. Protein product: CASSMEGTGLAGRSSYNEQFF.

This clone rates as medium-sized (0.01 to 0.1%). This chain connects TRBV6-4 to TRBJ2-2, with D hard to call. Per germline, CDR1 MRHNA and CDR2 SNTAGT. The length of the CDR3 is 13 residues. Trimming shortened V by 4 bases and J by 1 base, and 4 bases separated the two germline ends. CDR3 in DNA: TGTGCCAGCAGTGGAGGGAACACCGGGGAGCTGTTTTTT. Protein: CASSGGNTGELFF.

The chain uses TRBV5-6 and TRBJ2-5; tentatively, D is TRBD1 (6 bases). Trimming stripped 3 bases from V and 4 bases from J, with 22 bases between. The germline gives CDR1 SGHDT, CDR2 YYEEEE. The CDR3 is 17 residues long. The CDR3 reads CASSSGERGHAGETQYF. CDR3 nucleotide sequence: TGTGCCAGCAGCTCTGGGGAGAGGGGACACGCTGGAGAGACCCAGTACTTC.

The chain recombines TRBV27 with TRBJ2-1, with D perhaps matching TRBD2 (6 bases). CDR3 size: 17 residues. CDR1 is MNHEY, CDR2 SMNVEV, per germline (reference sequence). The ends were cut back, 0 bases at V and 2 bases at J, with 14 bases in the middle. In nucleotides, the CDR3 is TGTGCCAGCAGTTTATCGATAGCGGACCTGGCCTACAATGAGCAGTTCTTC. It yields the protein CASSLSIADLAYNEQFF.